These T cell receptor beta chains were read from a single sample in a study of blood T cell repertoires in COVID-19. Produced via immunoSEQ multiplex PCR; TCRdb's table is partial and in-frame only. Among fewer than 110,000 clones listed, approximately 92% were seen once. Sequences were obtained from peripheral blood. The receptors shown here come from a man in his forties or fifties with active COVID-19. CDR3s include the opening cysteine and the closing phenylalanine or tryptophan. D genes are given only for firm matches. A row's size may be missing; if present it is once, few, many or a size class.

clone_size	v_call	d_call	j_call	cdr3_nt	cdr3_aa
-	TRBV19	-	TRBJ1-5	TGTGCCAGTAGCCCCGGGACATTGGATCAGCCCCAGCATTTT	CASSPGTLDQPQHF
-	TRBV21-1	-	TRBJ2-1	TGTGCCAGCACCGATAACCGGGGACTAGCGGATTACAATGAGCAGTTCTTC	CASTDNRGLADYNEQFF
once	TRBV7-2	TRBD2	TRBJ2-1	TGTGCCAGCAGCCGGTGGGGGACTAGCGGGAGCTCCTACAATGAGCAGTTCTTC	CASSRWGTSGSSYNEQFF
-	TRBV10-1	TRBD2	TRBJ2-1	TGCGCCAGCAGTACCGGGACTACTCCAACGACTGAGCAGTTCTTC	CASSTGTTPTTEQFF
-	TRBV5-4	-	TRBJ2-1	TGTGCCAGCAGCCGAGCGGACCACTACAATGAGCAGTTCTTC	CASSRADHYNEQFF
-	TRBV30	-	TRBJ2-7	TGTGCCTGGAGTGTACTGGCCGGAGGCTACGAGCAGTACTTC	CAWSVLAGGYEQYF
-	TRBV28	-	TRBJ1-2	TGTGCCGGAACAAAAGGGAGACAAACCTCTAACTATGGCTACACCTTC	CAGTKGRQTSNYGYTF
-	TRBV7-9	-	TRBJ1-6	TGTGCCAGCAGCTTCGGGAGCACAAAAAATTCACCCCTCCACTTT	CASSFGSTKNSPLHF
-	TRBV28	-	TRBJ1-5	TGTGCCACCGACTGGGGGGGGACGAATCAGCCCCAGCATTTT	CATDWGGTNQPQHF
once	TRBV5-4	-	TRBJ1-1	TGTGCCAGCAGCTTGGTTGGGCAGGGTTACACTGAAGCTTTCTTT	CASSLVGQGYTEAFF
-	TRBV5-1	TRBD1	TRBJ2-7	TGCGCCAGCAGCCTAGGACAGGGGGTTTACGAGCAGTACTTC	CASSLGQGVYEQYF
-	TRBV28	TRBD1	TRBJ1-1	TGTGCCAGCAGTTTACAGGGGGCGCGAACTGAAGCTTTCTTT	CASSLQGARTEAFF
-	TRBV11-2	-	TRBJ2-5	TGTGCCAGCAGCTTCAGAGGAGTCGGGGAGACCCAGTACTTC	CASSFRGVGETQYF
-	TRBV19	TRBD1	TRBJ1-5	TGTGCGGCGGGACAGGGGGCGAATCAGCCCCAGCATTTT	CAAGQGANQPQHF
many	TRBV30	-	TRBJ2-2	TGTGCCCTCCGCAGAGGAACGAACACCGGGGAGCTGTTTTTT	CALRRGTNTGELFF
few	TRBV30	-	TRBJ2-7	TGTGCCTGGAGTGGGGGGCTTGAGCAGTACTTC	CAWSGGLEQYF
-	TRBV28	TRBD1	TRBJ2-1	TGTGCCAGCAGTTTGTCAACCGGGCTGGGGACAGGGGAAAATGAGCAGTTCTTC	CASSLSTGLGTGENEQFF
-	TRBV11-2	TRBD1	TRBJ2-2	TGTGCCAGCAGCTCTGACAGGGGCGCCGGGGAGCTGTTTTTT	CASSSDRGAGELFF
-	TRBV5-1	TRBD2	TRBJ2-3	TGCGCCAGCAGCTTGGGAGCGGGAGGCCCGCACACAGATACGCAGTATTTT	CASSLGAGGPHTDTQYF
-	TRBV5-1	TRBD2	TRBJ2-5	TGCGCCAGCAGCTTGACTAGCGCGTCCCAAGAGACCCAGTACTTC	CASSLTSASQETQYF
-	TRBV7-9	-	TRBJ2-1	TGTGCCAGCAGCTTAGTCTTTTTCCCGATAAAGGAGGAGCAGTTCTTC	CASSLVFFPIKEEQFF
-	TRBV24-1	-	TRBJ2-1	TGTGCCACCAGTGATTCACGGCGGGATTATAATGAGCAGTTCTTC	CATSDSRRDYNEQFF
-	TRBV14	-	TRBJ1-1	TGTGCCAGCAGCCGCGGGAAAGGGAGATGGAACACTGAAGCTTTCTTT	CASSRGKGRWNTEAFF
-	TRBV15	-	TRBJ2-3	TGTGCCACCAGCAAGCGGGTAGCCCAGGGTACGCAGTATTTT	CATSKRVAQGTQYF
-	TRBV7-3	TRBD2	TRBJ2-2	TGTGCCAGCAGCCCGACTAGCGGGACTCAGGGGGAGCTGTTTTTT	CASSPTSGTQGELFF
-	TRBV28	TRBD2	TRBJ2-5	TGTGCCAGCATGATAGGGCGGGGGATCTCGGAGACCCAGTACTTC	CASMIGRGISETQYF
-	TRBV7-2	-	TRBJ2-7	TGTGCCAGCAGCTTATCAGGGTTCGAGCAGTACTTC	CASSLSGFEQYF
-	TRBV11-2	-	TRBJ2-5	TGTGCCAGCAGCCTTTCGGGACATCAAGAGACCCAGTACTTC	CASSLSGHQETQYF